This T cell receptor (beta chain) was sequenced during a study of blood T cell repertoires in COVID-19 (TCRdb year 2020). Turning to the overall study: Samples from collaborators originated in the United States, Italy and Spain and spanned both the acute and convalescent phases of COVID-19. Samples were obtained from the ongoing ImmuneRACE study (first 160 participants) and from about 1,300 subjects provided by 6 global collaborators. A freely available public database, intended as a resource for researchers studying the immune response to SARS-CoV-2, is where the repertoires were released. Deeply sampled blood TCRbeta repertoires from subjects exposed to, actively infected with, or recovered from COVID-19 were included in the dataset. The material from the prospective study consisted of cDNA or gDNA derived from T cells, B-cell-depleted T cells, or PBMCs. Where HLA class I and class II types were available, the types were taken from metadata supplied by the sample provider, not from assay-based typing. Sample metadata almost always included a de-identified subject ID, COVID-19 status, age in years and sex.

Trimming takes 0 bases off V and 1 base off J; junction bases not matched to a gene: 4. Measured from the cysteine to the phenylalanine, the CDR3 is 16 residues long. The retained sequence is limited to the CDR3, 48 bases, with the frame set at the first base. Taken from the germline V gene, the CDR1 and CDR2 loops are MNHEY and SVGAGI. Points on this clone: The antigen this receptor binds is unknown. No base quality information exists; no much larger clone differs at one position.

The paper's findings and limits, for the study overall: The quantity of clinical and demographic metadata differed by source and by participant and was supplied without curation.

TCRbeta CDR3 regions were amplified from genomic DNA by means of the immunoSEQ Assay, a bias-controlled multiplex PCR. In the original analysis: The number of nucleated cells in each sample was estimated from the amplification of reference gene primers within the assay. To quantify the absolute abundance of each unique TCRbeta CDR3 rearrangement, sequence reads were collapsed and filtered. For each sample, productive Simpson clonality was calculated by taking the square root of Simpson's diversity index across productive rearrangements. Imported from immuneACCESS, the table was reduced by TCRdb to in-frame sequences with V and J called. These copies leave out some clones; in studies compared against another copy, an unresolved V gene accounts for under half, and the cause of the remainder is not known. The V and J calls and the clone size are those of that table, but D and trimming were determined from the DNA. The sample yields roughly 670,000 clones; approximately 90% were counted once. The top ten clones comprise approximately 0.3% of the sample.

The collaborating institutions used their own protocols to collect whole blood in K2EDTA tubes. For TCRbeta analysis, collaborators shipped samples in one of three forms: frozen whole blood, isolated PBMCs, or DNA extracted from either of those sample types. This chain joins TRBV6-5 to TRBJ2-7, and TRBD1 aligns with 9 junction nucleotides. Sequenced: peripheral blood. The clonotype was recovered from a woman under 30 with acute or convalescent COVID-19. In nucleotides, the sequence is TGTGCCAGCAGTTACTCTGGGACAGGGTATTCCTACGAGCAGTACTTC. This encodes CASSYSGTGYSYEQYF.